Listed below are T cell receptor beta chains from one sample, sequenced in a study of graft-versus-host responses after intestinal transplantation. Libraries were prepared by immunoSEQ multiplex PCR; TCRdb keeps only in-frame clonotypes and omits some of them. The sample has some 69,000 clones, roughly 90% seen once. The sample was bone marrow, taken 700 to 750 days after intestinal transplantation. These receptor sequences come from a human patient who received an intestinal transplant, so some T cells may come from the graft donor. Both conserved end residues are part of each CDR3. A D gene is named only where the DNA matches it firmly. For some rows the clone size is stated as once, few or many, or as a class when expanded; others skip it.

V	D	J	size	CDR3	DNA
TRBV30	TRBD1	TRBJ2-7	.	CAWTAGTGIYEQYF	TGTGCCTGGACCGCCGGGACAGGGATCTACGAGCAGTACTTC
TRBV18	TRBD1	TRBJ1-1	.	CASSPPGQPTEAFF	TGTGCCAGCTCACCACCGGGACAGCCCACTGAAGCTTTCTTT
TRBV2	TRBD1	TRBJ1-1	.	CASSGGSGQGNTEAFF	TGTGCCAGCAGTGGGGGTTCGGGACAGGGGAACACTGAAGCTTTCTTT
TRBV28	.	TRBJ2-7	.	CASSLWRTAPGEQYF	TGTGCCAGCAGTTTATGGCGGACAGCGCCGGGCGAGCAGTACTTC
TRBV9	.	TRBJ2-2	.	CASSLSSWTTGELFF	TGTGCCAGCAGCCTCTCTAGCTGGACAACCGGGGAGCTGTTTTTT
TRBV21-1	.	TRBJ2-7	.	CASSYRKTGESQYF	TGTGCCAGCAGCTATCGAAAGACAGGGGAGTCGCAGTACTTC
TRBV25-1	.	TRBJ1-4	once	CASSSKEREKLFF	TGTGCCAGCAGTAGTAAGGAGAGAGAAAAACTGTTTTTT
TRBV27	.	TRBJ2-1	.	CASSSSSRSSYNEQFF	TGTGCCAGCAGTTCCTCTAGCAGAAGCTCCTACAATGAGCAGTTCTTC
TRBV10-2	.	TRBJ1-4	.	CASRDSWVEKLFF	TGCGCCAGCAGGGACAGTTGGGTTGAAAAACTGTTTTTT
TRBV6-1	TRBD1	TRBJ1-5	.	CASSKGTGTQPQHF	TGTGCCAGCAGTAAAGGGACAGGGACTCAGCCCCAGCATTTT
TRBV11-3	TRBD2	TRBJ2-3	.	CASSPGTTNTDTQYF	TGTGCCAGCAGCCCCGGGACTACTAACACAGATACGCAGTATTTT
TRBV11-3	.	TRBJ2-7	.	CASSLGGGGSYEQYF	TGTGCCAGCAGCTTAGGAGGTGGGGGCTCCTACGAGCAGTACTTC
TRBV6-6	.	TRBJ1-4	.	CASSSDSTEKLFF	TGTGCCAGCAGTTCAGATAGTACGGAAAAACTGTTTTTT
TRBV4-2	TRBD2	TRBJ2-1	.	CASSQAGTRGRGEQFF	TGTGCCAGCAGCCAAGCCGGGACTAGGGGCCGGGGTGAGCAGTTCTTC
TRBV2	.	TRBJ2-1	once	CASRQGPNEQFF	TGTGCCAGCCGCCAGGGCCCCAATGAGCAGTTCTTC
TRBV27	TRBD1	TRBJ2-7	once	CASSSRTGRGRSSYEQYF	TGTGCCAGCAGTTCCAGGACAGGGCGCGGCCGAAGCTCCTACGAGCAGTACTTC
TRBV7-2	.	TRBJ2-1	.	CASGDLQGGEQFF	TGTGCCAGCGGGGACTTACAGGGAGGTGAGCAGTTCTTC
TRBV6-5	.	TRBJ1-3	few	CASSYSTEGDTIYF	TGTGCCAGCAGTTACTCGACGGAGGGGGACACCATATATTTT
TRBV10-3	.	TRBJ2-1	.	CAISYTTEGEQFF	TGTGCCATCAGTTACACGACTGAGGGGGAGCAGTTCTTC
TRBV27	.	TRBJ2-3	once	CASSLNTGRGTDTQYF	TGTGCCAGCAGTTTGAACACCGGCAGAGGCACAGATACGCAGTATTTT
TRBV29-1	.	TRBJ1-5	.	CSVGGNQPQHF	TGCAGCGTTGGAGGGAATCAGCCCCAGCATTTT
TRBV10-2	.	TRBJ2-7	.	CASTLEGEQYF	TGCGCCAGCACCCTAGAAGGCGAGCAGTACTTC
TRBV4-1	TRBD1	TRBJ1-5	.	CASSQISLQGKEGYQPQHF	TGCGCCAGCAGCCAAATTAGCCTACAGGGGAAGGAGGGCTATCAGCCCCAGCATTTT
TRBV11-2	TRBD1	TRBJ2-7	.	CASSHRQGAYYEQYF	TGTGCCAGCAGCCATCGACAGGGGGCCTACTACGAGCAGTACTTC
TRBV11-1	.	TRBJ2-7	.	CASSLGWDGNEQYF	TGTGCCAGCAGCTTAGGGTGGGACGGAAACGAGCAGTACTTC
TRBV7-6	.	TRBJ2-1	once	CASSSFTAGRFYNEQFF	TGTGCCAGCAGCTCCTTCACGGCAGGGAGGTTCTACAATGAGCAGTTCTTC
TRBV2	TRBD1	TRBJ1-5	.	CASKGASNQPQHF	TGTGCCAGCAAGGGGGCCTCAAATCAGCCCCAGCATTTT
TRBV2	.	TRBJ1-2	.	CASRTNPGRDGYTF	TGTGCCAGTCGAACCAACCCCGGGAGGGATGGCTACACCTTC
TRBV29-1	.	TRBJ2-7	.	CSVDLSSYEQYF	TGCAGCGTTGACTTGAGCTCCTACGAGCAGTACTTC
TRBV9	.	TRBJ1-2	.	CASSEGGTYGYTF	TGTGCCAGCAGCGAGGGGGGGACCTATGGCTACACCTTC
TRBV28	TRBD1	TRBJ2-7	.	CASGSAGQGAVEQYF	TGTGCCAGCGGCTCTGCGGGACAGGGGGCGGTTGAGCAGTACTTC
TRBV5-1	.	TRBJ2-1	.	CASSLRPSPYNEQFF	TGCGCCAGCAGCTTGCGGCCTAGCCCCTACAATGAGCAGTTCTTC
TRBV10-3	TRBD2	TRBJ2-5	.	CAIREAGLPQETQYF	TGTGCCATCAGGGAAGCGGGGCTCCCTCAAGAGACCCAGTACTTC
TRBV27	.	TRBJ2-7	.	CASSYGPEYEQYF	TGTGCCAGCAGTTACGGGCCAGAGTACGAGCAGTACTTC
TRBV11-1	.	TRBJ2-3	.	CASSLALTGEGRGTQYF	TGTGCCAGCAGCTTAGCGCTGACAGGGGAGGGCCGAGGTACGCAGTATTTT
TRBV5-1	.	TRBJ1-3	.	CASSLSDSGNTIYF	TGCGCCAGCAGCTTGTCGGACTCTGGAAACACCATATATTTT
TRBV19	TRBD1	TRBJ2-7	.	CASNVMTGGGGYEQYF	TGTGCCAGTAATGTGATGACAGGGGGCGGTGGATACGAGCAGTACTTC
TRBV9	.	TRBJ1-3	.	CASSASGTSSGNTIYF	TGTGCCAGCAGCGCGTCAGGGACAAGCTCTGGAAACACCATATATTTT
TRBV7-3	TRBD2	TRBJ2-1	.	CASSSGLAVYNEQFF	TGTGCCAGCAGCTCCGGACTAGCGGTTTACAATGAGCAGTTCTTC
TRBV5-6	.	TRBJ1-3	.	CASSFGTSPGNTIYF	TGTGCCAGCAGCTTCGGGACATCACCAGGAAACACCATATATTTT
TRBV10-2	TRBD2	TRBJ2-7	.	CASSDYSRAGLNEQYF	TGCGCCAGCAGTGACTATTCTCGAGCGGGGTTAAACGAGCAGTACTTC
TRBV5-1	.	TRBJ2-7	.	CASSAGGGLEQYF	TGCGCCAGCAGCGCCGGAGGAGGGCTCGAGCAGTACTTC
TRBV6-5	TRBD2	TRBJ2-3	.	CASSYGRATDTQYF	TGTGCCAGCAGTTACGGGAGGGCCACAGATACGCAGTATTTT
TRBV6-5	TRBD1	TRBJ2-1	.	CASSGTGSYNEQFF	TGTGCCAGCAGTGGGACAGGATCCTACAATGAGCAGTTCTTC
TRBV6-5	.	TRBJ1-2	few	CASRSGGGRGYTF	TGTGCCAGTCGGTCGGGGGGCGGGAGAGGCTACACCTTC
TRBV18	TRBD2	TRBJ2-3	.	CASSPQRGVLLTDTQYF	TGTGCCAGCTCACCACAGCGGGGGGTCCTCTTGACAGATACGCAGTATTTT
TRBV5-1	.	TRBJ2-1	.	CASSYTDSTYNEQFF	TGCGCCAGCAGCTATACAGATTCTACCTACAATGAGCAGTTCTTC
TRBV13	.	TRBJ1-2	.	CASSSQTGTRGYGYTF	TGTGCCAGCAGTTCCCAAACCGGGACAAGGGGCTATGGCTACACCTTC
TRBV6-5	.	TRBJ1-5	.	CASSYGQGPQHF	TGTGCCAGCAGTTATGGGCAGGGGCCCCAGCATTTT